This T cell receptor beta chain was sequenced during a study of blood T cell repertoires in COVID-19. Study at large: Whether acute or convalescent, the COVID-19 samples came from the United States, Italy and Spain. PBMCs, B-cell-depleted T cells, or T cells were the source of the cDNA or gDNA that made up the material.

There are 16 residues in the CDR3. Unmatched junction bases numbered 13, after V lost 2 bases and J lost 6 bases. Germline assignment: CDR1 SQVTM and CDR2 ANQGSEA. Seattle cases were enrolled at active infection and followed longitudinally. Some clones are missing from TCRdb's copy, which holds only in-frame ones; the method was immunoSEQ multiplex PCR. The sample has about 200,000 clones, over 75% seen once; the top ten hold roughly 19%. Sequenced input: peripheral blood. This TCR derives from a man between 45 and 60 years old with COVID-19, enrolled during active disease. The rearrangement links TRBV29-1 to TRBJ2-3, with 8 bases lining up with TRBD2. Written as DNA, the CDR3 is TGCAGCGTTGAATTGAGGGGAGCGGGAGCAGGGGATACGCAGTATTTT. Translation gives CSVELRGAGAGDTQYF.